A selection of T cell receptor beta chains follows, all from one sample in a study of T cells expressing NK-cell markers. TCRdb re-analyzed the 5' RACE reads; it lists each CDR3 protein once, without DNA. This sample's table reports some 440,000 distinct CDR3 sequences. The source material was blood T cells: a sorted CD56 or NKG2C T cell subset, CD4+ or CD8+ T cells, or bulk PBMC T cells (not recorded which). The source of these receptors is a woman in her forties or fifties in good health. Each CDR3 is given with its conserved first and last residue. Fields, in order: CDR3 protein, J gene, V gene.

CDR3 protein: CASSLYTGAFEKLFF
J gene: TRBJ1-4
V gene: TRBV27

CDR3 protein: CSVTGTAGEKLFF
J gene: TRBJ1-4
V gene: TRBV29-1

CDR3 protein: CASSFAGGPDEQFF
J gene: TRBJ2-1
V gene: TRBV12-3/TRBV12-4

CDR3 protein: CAWMGQTNEKLFF
J gene: TRBJ1-4
V gene: TRBV30

CDR3 protein: CSVEPLAGVLGELFF
J gene: TRBJ2-2
V gene: TRBV29-1

CDR3 protein: CASSPQPRSDTQYF
J gene: TRBJ2-3
V gene: TRBV7-8

CDR3 protein: CASSLASTGRETQYF
J gene: TRBJ2-5
V gene: TRBV5-1

CDR3 protein: CASSPAEYGYTF
J gene: TRBJ1-2
V gene: TRBV3-1

CDR3 protein: CAITSGTGGSPLHF
J gene: TRBJ1-6
V gene: TRBV10-3

CDR3 protein: CASSPTGPSSGANVLTF
J gene: TRBJ2-6
V gene: TRBV12-3/TRBV12-4

CDR3 protein: CASTLTLTGANVLTF
J gene: TRBJ2-6
V gene: TRBV19

CDR3 protein: CASTFSGRSWGTYNEQFF
J gene: TRBJ2-1
V gene: TRBV12-3/TRBV12-4

CDR3 protein: CASSSRGGARYNEQFF
J gene: TRBJ2-1
V gene: TRBV5-1

CDR3 protein: CSARKNMNTQYF
J gene: TRBJ2-3
V gene: TRBV20-1

CDR3 protein: CSAASRASHEQFF
J gene: TRBJ2-1
V gene: TRBV20-1

CDR3 protein: CASGRSGRALETQYF
J gene: TRBJ2-5
V gene: TRBV12-5

CDR3 protein: CASSLGGEAFF
J gene: TRBJ1-1
V gene: TRBV5-1

CDR3 protein: CASSFSPGQLAKNIQYF
J gene: TRBJ2-4
V gene: TRBV5-6

CDR3 protein: CAGGAGNTIYF
J gene: TRBJ1-3
V gene: TRBV12-3/TRBV12-4

CDR3 protein: CSTRQTPDTEAFF
J gene: TRBJ1-1
V gene: TRBV29-1

CDR3 protein: CASRRNRDLVTEAFF
J gene: TRBJ1-1
V gene: TRBV6-1

CDR3 protein: CSVYQTGGGNTIYF
J gene: TRBJ1-3
V gene: TRBV29-1

CDR3 protein: CAISEPQRGLTDTQYF
J gene: TRBJ2-3
V gene: TRBV10-3

CDR3 protein: CASSYSIAGGYTF
J gene: TRBJ1-2
V gene: TRBV6-5

CDR3 protein: CASSVQGAAEAFF
J gene: TRBJ1-1
V gene: TRBV5-1

CDR3 protein: CASSQFWDRGAYEQYF
J gene: TRBJ2-7
V gene: TRBV4-1

CDR3 protein: CSVEEAPNWGVAGGGNEQFF
J gene: TRBJ2-1
V gene: TRBV29-1

CDR3 protein: CASSLRTNEQFF
J gene: TRBJ2-1
V gene: TRBV12-3/TRBV12-4

CDR3 protein: CASSLRNLAGGQGDTQYF
J gene: TRBJ2-3
V gene: TRBV5-1

CDR3 protein: CSASWGLIGGYTF
J gene: TRBJ1-2
V gene: TRBV20-1

CDR3 protein: CASSQPGTSGRSPYEQYF
J gene: TRBJ2-7
V gene: TRBV4-1

CDR3 protein: CSAKRPGNEQFF
J gene: TRBJ2-1
V gene: TRBV20-1

CDR3 protein: CASSLRLGPDNEQFF
J gene: TRBJ2-1
V gene: TRBV28

CDR3 protein: CASGGRGAVNTEAFF
J gene: TRBJ1-1
V gene: TRBV6-5

CDR3 protein: CASSLGREGEQFF
J gene: TRBJ2-1
V gene: TRBV7-2

CDR3 protein: CASSLSSGTQYF
J gene: TRBJ2-3
V gene: TRBV7-8

CDR3 protein: CASSVAGDYEQYF
J gene: TRBJ2-7
V gene: TRBV9

CDR3 protein: CATKGGHTGELFF
J gene: TRBJ2-2
V gene: TRBV15

CDR3 protein: CASSGGLAGDVEQFF
J gene: TRBJ2-1
V gene: TRBV6-4

CDR3 protein: CASSPQGYRYGYTF
J gene: TRBJ1-2
V gene: TRBV6-5

CDR3 protein: CASTLAGETQYF
J gene: TRBJ2-5
V gene: TRBV7-9

CDR3 protein: CSAEGQGENTIYF
J gene: TRBJ1-3
V gene: TRBV20-1

CDR3 protein: CASSSFSGQYF
J gene: TRBJ2-7
V gene: TRBV3-1

CDR3 protein: CASSLDPLAGYTF
J gene: TRBJ1-2
V gene: TRBV11-2

CDR3 protein: CSAKSGHGTYEQYF
J gene: TRBJ2-7
V gene: TRBV20-1

CDR3 protein: CASSFGLAGATGELFF
J gene: TRBJ2-2
V gene: TRBV9

CDR3 protein: CSVDLGGLAGGPEQFF
J gene: TRBJ2-1
V gene: TRBV29-1

CDR3 protein: CASSPILGFLETQYF
J gene: TRBJ2-5
V gene: TRBV6-1

CDR3 protein: CAINSRQGEDTQYF
J gene: TRBJ2-3
V gene: TRBV10-3

CDR3 protein: CASSLSEIGRSYEQYF
J gene: TRBJ2-7
V gene: TRBV7-6

CDR3 protein: CATPPPISRDSYNEQFF
J gene: TRBJ2-1
V gene: TRBV5-1

CDR3 protein: CASSLGSGSGYTF
J gene: TRBJ1-2
V gene: TRBV5-1

CDR3 protein: CASSGNPNTGELFF
J gene: TRBJ2-2
V gene: TRBV5-1

CDR3 protein: CASSQARLNTQYF
J gene: TRBJ2-3
V gene: TRBV3-1

CDR3 protein: CASSLSWGGELFF
J gene: TRBJ2-2
V gene: TRBV11-2

CDR3 protein: CASSLGVGAGAFEQFF
J gene: TRBJ2-1
V gene: TRBV5-1

CDR3 protein: CSASEAVAGGHSYEQYF
J gene: TRBJ2-7
V gene: TRBV20-1

CDR3 protein: CASSLGTSPTDTQYF
J gene: TRBJ2-3
V gene: TRBV7-2

CDR3 protein: CSAQIRDLYTQYF
J gene: TRBJ2-3
V gene: TRBV20-1

CDR3 protein: CASSRGTGGVTEAFF
J gene: TRBJ1-1
V gene: TRBV5-1